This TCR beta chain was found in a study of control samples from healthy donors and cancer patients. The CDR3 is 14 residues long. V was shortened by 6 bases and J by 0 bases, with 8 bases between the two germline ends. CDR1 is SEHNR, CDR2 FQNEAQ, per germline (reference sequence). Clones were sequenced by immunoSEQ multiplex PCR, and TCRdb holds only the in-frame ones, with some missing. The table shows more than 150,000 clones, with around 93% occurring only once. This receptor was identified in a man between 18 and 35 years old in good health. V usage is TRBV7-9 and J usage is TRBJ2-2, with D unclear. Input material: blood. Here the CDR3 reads CASSTGSNTGELFF. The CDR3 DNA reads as TGTGCCAGCAGTACCGGGTCGAACACCGGGGAGCTGTTTTTT.